The 17 T cell receptor beta chains reported below all come from one sample, sequenced in a study of blood T cell repertoires in COVID-19. Using immunoSEQ multiplex PCR, the repertoire was profiled, and TCRdb retains in-frame clones only, with some absent. This table has roughly 90,000 clones, 80% appearing once. Sequences were obtained from peripheral blood. Source of these receptors: a woman aged 70 to 79 with acute or convalescent COVID-19.

The rearrangement links TRBV5-6 to TRBJ2-5, with TRBD1 matching over 7 bases. V lost 4 bases and J lost 5; bases outside the gene matches: 5. The CDR3 sequence is 13 residues long. Germline V CDR1 and CDR2: SGHDT, YYEEEE. CDR3 residues: CASSTDRVETQYF. Written as DNA, the CDR3 is TGTGCCAGCAGCACAGACAGGGTTGAGACCCAGTACTTC.

The chain combines TRBV2 with TRBJ2-7; 7 bases agree with TRBD1. Germline V gene data show CDR1 as SNHLY and CDR2 as FYNNEI. The CDR3 has 13 amino acids. Trimming cost V 8 bases and J 6 bases; bases outside gene matches: 10. In nucleotides, the CDR3 is TGTGCCAGCGATCAGACAGGGCCGGGCGAGCAGTACTTC. It yields the protein CASDQTGPGEQYF.

This chain joins TRBV15 and TRBJ1-1; 7 bases match TRBD1. Germline V CDR1 and CDR2: LNHNV, YYDKDF (reference sequence). Trimming at V came to 1 base and at J to 4 bases, leaving 6 bases not matched to a gene. This CDR3 region has 15 residues. The CDR3 loop is CATSRGNDRVTEAFF. The DNA of the CDR3 is TGTGCCACCAGCAGAGGGAACGACAGGGTCACTGAAGCTTTCTTT.

J is TRBJ2-1 and V is TRBV6-2 or TRBV6-3, with 7 bases fitting TRBD2. CDR3 length: 16 residues. Germline V gene lookup returns CDR1 MNHEY and CDR2 SVGEGT. Germline trimming cut 0 bases from V and 0 bases from J; bases unmatched to any gene: 2. In DNA, the CDR3 is TGTGCCAGCAGTTACTCGGGGGGGGTCTCCTACAATGAGCAGTTCTTC. As protein: CASSYSGGVSYNEQFF.

Note on this clone: Additional DNA sequences in this sample encode the identical CDR3. This chain links TRBV7-6 with TRBJ2-1, with 9 bases aligning to TRBD1. The trim removed 4 bases at V and 4 bases at J, leaving 5 bases unmatched. The CDR3 is made up of 15 amino acids. Germline-derived CDR1 and CDR2 are SGHVS and FNYEAQ. CDR3 coding DNA: TGTGCCAGCAGCTCCCGACAGGGGGTATACAATGAGCAGTTCTTC. This sequence encodes CASSSRQGVYNEQFF.

This clone has just one count. The rearrangement joins TRBV30 to TRBJ1-2, with D maybe TRBD1 (5 bases). Germline CDR1 GTSNPN, CDR2 SVGIG (reference sequence). This CDR3 comprises 13 residues. V lost 4 bases, J lost 3 bases, and 12 bases lay in between. The CDR3 DNA sequence: TGTGCCTGGACGAAGGGGTTAGACTATGGCTACACCTTC. This codes for CAWTKGLDYGYTF. Filled out from reference TRBV30 and TRBJ1-2, the complete variable domain reads SQTIHQWPATLVQPVGSPLSLECTVEGTSNPNLYWYRQAAGRGLQLLFYSVGIGQISSEVPQNLSASRPQDRQFILSSKKLLLSDSGFYLCAWTKGLDYGYTFGSGTRLTVV.

The chain has TRBV7-2 and TRBJ2-2, with 7 bases aligning to TRBD1. Germline values: CDR1 SGHTA, CDR2 FQGNSA. The trim removed 5 bases at V and 6 bases at J, leaving 3 bases unmatched. The CDR3 sequence is 13 residues long. The chain's CDR3 is CASSNTGAGELFF. CDR3 nucleotides: TGTGCCAGCAGCAACACAGGGGCCGGGGAGCTGTTTTTT.

This clone was seen a few times. The rearrangement links TRBV28 to TRBJ2-7; tentative D call: TRBD2 (6 bases). From germline, CDR1 is MDHEN and CDR2 SYDVKM. Between the trimmed V and J ends, which lost 9 bases and 5 bases, there was a span of 29 bases. The length of the CDR3 is 17 residues. The CDR3 sequence is CASTDVHMGGPRDEQYF. The CDR3 region has the DNA TGTGCCAGTACCGACGTGCATATGGGAGGTCCTCGGGACGAGCAGTACTTC.

The rearrangement links TRBV5-1 to TRBJ1-4; TRBD1 might be the D (6 bases). The CDR3 contains 20 residues. Looked up from germline, CDR1 is SGHRS and CDR2 is YFSETQ. Between the trimmed V and J ends, which lost 1 base and 7 bases, there was a span of 29 bases. The CDR3 bases are TGCGCCAGCAGCTTGTCGGGGGGAACAGGGAGGGGCCCGAGTGGTGAAAAACTGTTTTTT. As protein: CASSLSGGTGRGPSGEKLFF.

The chain joins TRBV7-9 to TRBJ2-7; D not certain. Germline values: CDR1 SEHNR, CDR2 FQNEAQ (reference sequence). The CDR3 loop spans 14 amino acids. Trimming took off 5 bases at V and 2 bases at J, with 13 bases between the two ends. In DNA, the CDR3 is TGTGCCAGCAGCCGAATAACAGATGCCTACGAGCAGTACTTC. This translates into CASSRITDAYEQYF.

The rearrangement uses TRBV12-3 or TRBV12-4 and TRBJ1-1; 7 nucleotides align to TRBD1. V gave up 7 bases and J gave up 5 bases; unmatched junction bases: 7. There are 13 residues in the CDR3. The CDR3 nucleotides are TGTGCCAGCACCGAAAGGGGGCGAACTGAAGCTTTCTTT. It specifies CASTERGRTEAFF.

This rearrangement joins TRBV27 to TRBJ1-1, with D unresolved. Trimming stripped 0 bases from V and 10 bases from J, with 12 bases between. This CDR3 is built from 13 residues. Germline CDR1 MNHEY, CDR2 SMNVEV (reference sequence). The CDR3 spells CASSLSGSSRAFF. For the CDR3, the DNA is TGTGCCAGCAGTTTATCCGGTTCAAGTCGAGCTTTCTTT.

The chain has TRBV24-1 and TRBJ2-2; 8 bases map to TRBD1. The CDR3 consists of 16 residues. The V segment lost 0 bases and the J segment 4 bases; nucleotides outside the gene matches: 3. Germline V gene data show CDR1 as KGHDR and CDR2 as SFDVKD. The DNA for the CDR3 is TGTGCCACCAGTGATTTGGACAGGGGTAGCACCGGGGAGCTGTTTTTT. It translates to CATSDLDRGSTGELFF.

J is TRBJ2-6 and V is TRBV30, with 7 bases fitting TRBD1. The V gene end was trimmed by 1 base and the J gene end by 4 bases; junction bases not matched to a gene: 10. The CDR3 is 17 amino acids. Germline-derived CDR1 and CDR2 are GTSNPN and SVGIG (reference sequence). Written as DNA, the CDR3 is TGTGCCTGGAGTGCGAACAGGGGTGTCCCCGGGGCCAACGTCCTGACTTTC. Translated: CAWSANRGVPGANVLTF. Supplemented by reference TRBV30 and TRBJ2-6, the full variable domain reads SQTIHQWPATLVQPVGSPLSLECTVEGTSNPNLYWYRQAAGRGLQLLFYSVGIGQISSEVPQNLSASRPQDRQFILSSKKLLLSDSGFYLCAWSANRGVPGANVLTFGAGSRLTVL.

The J gene is TRBJ1-2, the V gene TRBV24-1, with 9 bases matching TRBD1. V was clipped by 2 bases and J by 2 bases; unmatched bases: 11. The germline CDR1 and CDR2 sequences are KGHDR and SFDVKD. This CDR3 contains 18 residues. The CDR3 DNA reads TGTGCCACCAGTGATTCCTCGGGACAGGGAATAGCAAACTATGGCTACACCTTC. Translation gives CATSDSSGQGIANYGYTF.

The chain employs TRBV12-3 or TRBV12-4 and TRBJ2-3; D unresolved. Trimming left V 5 bases short and J 8 bases short, with 14 bases between. The CDR3 sequence is 13 residues long. The CDR3 DNA reads TGTGCCAGCAGTCCTGCCCCCCTCGGTACGCAGTATTTT. Translation gives CASSPAPLGTQYF.

This clone has more than one count but fewer than ten. The J gene is TRBJ2-1, the V gene TRBV19, with a tentative D call TRBD1 (6 bases). The CDR3 extends over 13 amino acids. The V and J ends lost 1 base and 7 bases respectively, with 8 bases between them. Germline lookup yields CDR1 LNHDA and CDR2 SQIVND (reference sequence). CDR3 sequence reads: CASSIGTANEQFF. Here the CDR3 DNA reads TGTGCCAGTAGTATAGGGACAGCTAATGAGCAGTTCTTC.